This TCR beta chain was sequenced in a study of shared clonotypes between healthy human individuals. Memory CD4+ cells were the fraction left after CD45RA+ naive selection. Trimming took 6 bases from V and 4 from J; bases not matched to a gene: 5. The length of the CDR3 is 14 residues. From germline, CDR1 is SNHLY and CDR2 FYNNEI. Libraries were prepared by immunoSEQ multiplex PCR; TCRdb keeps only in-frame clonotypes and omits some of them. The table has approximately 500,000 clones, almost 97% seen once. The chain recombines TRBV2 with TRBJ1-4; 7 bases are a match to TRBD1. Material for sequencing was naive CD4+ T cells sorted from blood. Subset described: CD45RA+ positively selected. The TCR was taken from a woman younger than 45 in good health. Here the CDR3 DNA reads TGTGCCAGCAGGGAACAGGGGAGTAATGAAAAACTGTTTTTT. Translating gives CASREQGSNEKLFF.